The source of this T cell receptor beta chain is a study of blood T cell repertoires in COVID-19. Some clones are missing from TCRdb's copy, which holds only in-frame ones; the method was immunoSEQ multiplex PCR. The sample has tens of thousands of clones, roughly 87% seen once; the top ten hold about 13%. Trimming cost V 1 base and J 4 bases; bases outside gene matches: 7. CDR1 is MDHEN and CDR2 is SYDVKM in the germline V gene. The CDR3 extends over 18 amino acids. Source material: peripheral blood. V and J are TRBV28 and TRBJ2-2; TRBD1 matches at 12 bases. This receptor was identified in a woman older than 75 with acute or convalescent COVID-19. CDR3 amino acids: CASSLFPRDRGRTGELFF. For the CDR3, the DNA is TGTGCCAGCAGTTTATTTCCCCGGGACAGGGGGCGCACCGGGGAGCTGTTTTTT.